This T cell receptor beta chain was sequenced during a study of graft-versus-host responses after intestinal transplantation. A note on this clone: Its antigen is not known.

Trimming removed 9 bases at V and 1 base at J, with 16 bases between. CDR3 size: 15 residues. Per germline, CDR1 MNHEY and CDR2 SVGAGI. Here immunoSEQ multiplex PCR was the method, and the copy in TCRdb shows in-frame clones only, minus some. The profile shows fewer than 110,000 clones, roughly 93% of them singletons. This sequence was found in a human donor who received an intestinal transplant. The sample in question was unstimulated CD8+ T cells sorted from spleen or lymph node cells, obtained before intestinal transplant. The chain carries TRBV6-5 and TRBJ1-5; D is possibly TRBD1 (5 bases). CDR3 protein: CASRPEGYSNQPQHF. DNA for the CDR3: TGTGCCAGTAGGCCTGAGGGGTACAGCAATCAGCCCCAGCATTTT.